This TCR beta chain was recovered during a study of blood T cells in healthy people across ages (dated by TCRdb to 2013 to 2016). Context from the whole study: In model experiments, template switching captured about one uniquely barcoded TCR beta cDNA molecule for every two T cells. Four age groups were formed from the donors: young (average around 15 years), middle-aged (approximately 40), aged (around 68) and long-lived (more than 75). To avoid experimental bias, donors of different ages were spread randomly across the sequencing lanes. To track age-related changes in TCR beta repertoire diversity, the study relied on deep sequencing normalized with unique cDNA molecular identifiers. For two donors (one aged 18 to 30 and one aged 80 or older), the study analyzed two additional independent replicas of 1 million unique cDNA reads from the same blood draw. What the work shows at the level of the full study, not this receptor alone: Compared with the aged group, more naive CD4+ T cells, fewer expanded clones and increased TCR diversity were shown by the long-lived group, suggesting age selection. Total diversity estimates from one million sequenced T cells were considered lower bounds and underestimates. There was a strong correlation between observed TCR beta diversity and the percentage of naive T cells measured by flow cytometry. Because the CMV infection status of the donors was unknown, age-related changes in expanded clonotypes may potentially have been confounded. Observed TCR beta diversity per million T cells fell roughly linearly with age, and a significant reduction was already apparent by age around 36. Because profiling used bulk unsorted PBMCs, naive and antigen-experienced compartments could not be compared conclusively.

The sample holds many counts of this clonotype. The antigen it recognizes is unknown. There are no base qualities to consult, and no much larger clone falls within one base. The donors were some 39 Caucasian individuals from Russia, aged roughly 6 to 90 years, who were systemically healthy. Roughly 9 milliliters of peripheral blood were drawn from each donor into EDTA-treated Vacutainer tubes. Ficoll-Paque density-gradient centrifugation was used to isolate PBMCs, with at least 7 million per sample. Total RNA, at least 6 micrograms per sample, was extracted from PBMCs with Trizol reagent. For every donor, flow cytometry on a PBMC aliquot measured the percentage of naive CD45RAhigh/CD27high T cells. The library came from 5' RACE. The instrument given in TCRdb is Illumina HiSeq 2500. The second PCR ran for roughly 7 to 11 cycles and used a J-beta primer mix along with a sample-barcoded 5' primer. A unique molecular identifier was introduced onto each TCR beta cDNA molecule by a template-switch 5' adaptor carrying 12 random nucleotides. Each sample yielded at least 3 million CDR3-containing paired-end reads. First-strand cDNA was synthesized from all RNA with the Mint cDNA synthesis kit, primed by a TRBC-specific oligonucleotide. Following uracil-DNA glycosylase treatment, a first 18-cycle PCR with universal primers M1SS and BC2_uni_R was performed on all cDNA. Per the authors' processing: Each sample was normalized by randomly selecting 1 million high-quality reads, each carrying a distinct molecular identifier. Reads with shared molecular identifiers were discarded instead of being binned into consensus sequences. CDR3 identification, clonotype clustering and error correction used MiTCR with a Q25 quality threshold and the strictest error-elimination algorithm. A nonparametric unseen species model with Euler transformation was used to estimate a lower bound on total TCR beta diversity. Starting from the raw public reads, TCRdb applied fastp trimming at Q25, assembled clones with MiXCR and retained in-frame beta chains. Entries are consolidated by CDR3 protein sequence, retaining the most common genes and DNA. TCRdb assigned the V and J calls; the authors' analysis was not used. In all, the sample holds about 730,000 distinct CDR3 sequences, and approximately 43% of those were seen once. Of the sample, 20% to 25% falls within the top ten clones.

The specimen was blood. The sequence was obtained from a woman aged 55-69 years in good health.

The CDR3 loop reads CASSSTSGSLYEQYF. The bases read TGTGCCAGCAGCTCGACTAGCGGGAGCCTCTACGAGCAGTACTTC. The chain links TRBV7-2 with TRBJ2-7; the central 12 bases match TRBD2. The cysteine opens and the phenylalanine closes a CDR3 of 15 amino acids. Just CDR3 DNA is preserved here, 45 bases in frame from base 1. Unmatched junction bases come to 4, with V trimmed by 4 bases and J by 3 bases. The germline V gene gives CDR1 as SGHTA and CDR2 as FQGNSA.